This T cell receptor beta chain originates from a study of cytomegalovirus exposure and HLA in healthy donors. Overall study results and limits: 150 or so TCR beta chains were listed as cytomegalovirus-associated. Within the data, a cluster of highly shared sequence variants was likely a sequencing artifact.

PCR primers comprised 60 Vbeta and 13 Jbeta primers. Profiled with immunoSEQ multiplex PCR; TCRdb holds only in-frame clones, not every one. The top ten hold 2% of the sample, which has under 300,000 clones, roughly four fifths seen once. Donors were nominally healthy when sampled, though unrecorded immune exposures were likely. With respect to this clone: The antigen remains unidentified.

Germline CDR1 is MDHEN and CDR2 is SYDVKM. The CDR3 is made up of 17 amino acids. V was pared by 0 bases and J by 0 bases, with 12 bases between. This receptor was identified in a woman in her 40s in good health and CMV-seropositive. The chain employs TRBV28 and TRBJ1-5, with a tentative D call TRBD1 (6 bases). The sequenced material came from PBMCs. The CDR3 DNA follows: TGTGCCAGCAGTTTATGGAGATCAGGGGTTAGCAATCAGCCCCAGCATTTT. It specifies CASSLWRSGVSNQPQHF.